The clone carrying this T cell receptor beta chain was observed a handful of times. Its antigen is currently unknown. Averaging roughly 120 mL, one heparinised blood draw came from each individual donor. The sample is drawn from a study of beta chain features in type 1 diabetes. Study-level background: Taken together, all samples contributed some 100 million examined sorted cells. Study-level results: All four CD4+ subsets from Type 1 diabetes patients carried moderately but significantly shorter TCRB CDR3s. The naive, central memory and Treg TCRB repertoires showed an apparent similarity that was greater among patients than among healthy donors.

Germline lookup yields CDR1 SNHLY and CDR2 FYNNEI. Trimming pared 6 bases from V and 5 bases from J, leaving 17 bases between. The CDR3 has 14 amino acids. Every bit of the isolated RNA underwent reverse transcription, so sequencing read expressed TCRB transcripts. Produced via immunoSEQ multiplex PCR; TCRdb's table is partial and in-frame only. Of 310,000 or so clones in the sample, roughly 8.8% are singletons; the top ten hold roughly 1%. The TCR sequence derives from a man aged 25-45 years with type 1 diabetes. The chain couples TRBV2 to TRBJ2-7; D may be TRBD1 (7 bases). Sequencing was done on a sample of central memory CD4+ T cells from blood. CDR3 nucleotides: TGTGCCAGCAGCGGGGGACAGCTTGGGCACGAGCAGTACTTC. Residues: CASSGGQLGHEQYF.